The rows below give T cell receptor beta chains drawn from one sample of a study of T cell changes during pregnancy in multiple sclerosis. TCRdb's copy holds only in-frame clones and misses some; the assay was immunoSEQ multiplex PCR. The sample lists over 90,000 clones, under 95% occurring once. The material sequenced was peripheral blood, taken before pregnancy. These receptors were obtained from a female donor with multiple sclerosis, enrolled in a pregnancy study. Both conserved end residues are part of each CDR3. D genes are given only for firm matches. Clone size, where shown, is once, few, many, or a class for clones that have expanded.

abundance,v_gene,j_gene,d_gene,CDR3nt,CDR3aa
NA,TRBV19,TRBJ1-4,NA,TGTGCCAGTAGTATTGAGGGATCCCATGAAAAACTGTTTTTT,CASSIEGSHEKLFF
NA,TRBV11-2,TRBJ1-2,NA,TGTGCCAGCAGCCCAGCCGGGAAGCCGAAAGTGGGGAACTATGGCTACACCTTC,CASSPAGKPKVGNYGYTF
NA,TRBV5-1,TRBJ2-5,NA,TGCGCCAGCAGCTGGCGGGATACCAAAGAGACCCAGTACTTC,CASSWRDTKETQYF
NA,TRBV5-6,TRBJ2-3,TRBD2,TGTGCCAGCAGCTTGGGCCCTGCGGGAGGAGAGGGAGATACGCAGTATTTT,CASSLGPAGGEGDTQYF
NA,TRBV6-1,TRBJ2-1,TRBD2,TGTGCCAGCACGCGGGGGGTCACTGATGAGCAGTTCTTC,CASTRGVTDEQFF
NA,TRBV7-8,TRBJ2-3,NA,TGTGCCAGCAGCTTAGGACTAGTTCGGTCAGATACGCAGTATTTT,CASSLGLVRSDTQYF
NA,TRBV7-6,TRBJ2-7,TRBD1,TGTGCCAGCAGTCAAGGCGTACAGGGGGCGGACGAGCAGTACTTC,CASSQGVQGADEQYF
NA,TRBV27,TRBJ2-1,TRBD1,TGTGCCAGCAGTCTTGCGGCAGGGGGCTGGAATGAGCAGTTCTTC,CASSLAAGGWNEQFF
once,TRBV9,TRBJ1-1,NA,TGTGCCAGCAGCCCCCGGGGGGATACCAACACTGAAGCTTTCTTT,CASSPRGDTNTEAFF
NA,TRBV19,TRBJ2-3,TRBD2,TGTGCCAGTAGTAGACTAGCGGGAGACTCAGATACGCAGTATTTT,CASSRLAGDSDTQYF
NA,TRBV18,TRBJ2-7,TRBD1,TGTGCCAGCTCACCGTTCGGACAGGGGGTCAAAATCGAGCAGTACTTC,CASSPFGQGVKIEQYF
NA,TRBV27,TRBJ2-1,TRBD1,TGTGCCAGCAGTTCGCGGACAGGCTCCTACAATGAGCAGTTCTTC,CASSSRTGSYNEQFF
NA,TRBV14,TRBJ1-2,NA,TGTGCCAGCAGCCAAGATCCTTTTGCCGGGAATGGCTACACCTTC,CASSQDPFAGNGYTF
NA,TRBV2,TRBJ2-1,NA,TGTGCCAGCAGTCTAGACAGGCTCTACAATGAGCAGTTCTTC,CASSLDRLYNEQFF
NA,TRBV15,TRBJ2-5,TRBD2,TGTGCCACCAGCAGAGATGGGACTAGCGACCCGCCAGAGACCCAGTACTTC,CATSRDGTSDPPETQYF
NA,TRBV2,TRBJ2-4,NA,TGTGCCAGCAGTGAAGCCGCAGGGAAAAACATTCAGTACTTC,CASSEAAGKNIQYF
NA,TRBV9,TRBJ2-1,TRBD1,TGTGCCAGCAGCGTAGAAACAGGGGGCGATGAGCAGTTCTTC,CASSVETGGDEQFF
NA,TRBV9,TRBJ1-1,NA,TGTGCCAGCAGCGTAGGACACAAGAACACTGAAGCTTTCTTT,CASSVGHKNTEAFF
NA,TRBV4-3,TRBJ1-4,TRBD1,TGCGCCAGCAGCCAAGACGGGACAGGGGAAAAACTGTTTTTT,CASSQDGTGEKLFF
once,TRBV7-8,TRBJ1-1,TRBD1,TGTGCCAGCAGCTTAGGGACAGGGAACACTGAAGCTTTCTTT,CASSLGTGNTEAFF
few,TRBV27,TRBJ2-2,TRBD1,TGTGCCAGCAGTTTGACAGGGGGCTCCTTCACCGGGGAGCTGTTTTTT,CASSLTGGSFTGELFF
NA,TRBV2,TRBJ1-4,NA,TGTGCCAGCAGTGACCCGGGACAAACAGAAAAACTGTTTTTT,CASSDPGQTEKLFF
few,TRBV28,TRBJ1-5,NA,TGTGCCAGCAGTGGGGGCAGGGCGGGTAATCAGCCCCAGCATTTT,CASSGGRAGNQPQHF
NA,TRBV7-9,TRBJ1-4,NA,TGTGCCAGCAGCTTCTTGGCAGGCTCTAATGAAAAACTGTTTTTT,CASSFLAGSNEKLFF
NA,TRBV7-8,TRBJ2-5,NA,TGTGCCAGCAGCTTAGTCAGAGTCAGGGGAACACAAGAGACCCAGTACTTC,CASSLVRVRGTQETQYF
NA,TRBV7-9,TRBJ1-1,NA,TGTGCCAGCAGCTTAGAGTGGACTACGGCTGAAGCTTTCTTT,CASSLEWTTAEAFF
NA,TRBV5-4,TRBJ2-1,TRBD2,TGTGCCAGCAGCTCGGGACTAGCGGGGATGGGCTACAATGAGCAGTTCTTC,CASSSGLAGMGYNEQFF
NA,TRBV7-9,TRBJ2-1,TRBD1,TGTGCCAGCAGCTCCCGGGACAGGGCGGACAATGAGCAGTTCTTC,CASSSRDRADNEQFF
NA,TRBV29-1,TRBJ2-1,NA,TGCAGCGTTGAGATCAGGGTTTCCTACAATGAGCAGTTCTTC,CSVEIRVSYNEQFF
NA,TRBV7-9,TRBJ1-4,NA,TGTGCCAGCAGCTCATCCGAGGGTAGGGCAACTAATGAAAAACTGTTTTTT,CASSSSEGRATNEKLFF
NA,TRBV19,TRBJ1-2,TRBD1,TGTGCCAGTAGCGGGACAGGAGGTAACTATGGCTACACCTTC,CASSGTGGNYGYTF
NA,TRBV5-1,TRBJ2-1,TRBD2,TGCGCCAGCAGCCCCCCTTTAGCGGGGCGAAACAATGAGCAGTTCTTC,CASSPPLAGRNNEQFF
NA,TRBV5-1,TRBJ1-4,TRBD1,TGCGCCAGCAGCTTACCGACAGGGGATGAAAAACTGTTTTTT,CASSLPTGDEKLFF
few,TRBV20-1,TRBJ1-3,NA,TGCAGTGCTAGACGCGACACCATATATTTT,CSARRDTIYF
NA,TRBV14,TRBJ1-1,NA,TGTGCCAGCAGTTCCGACATCAAGGCCACTGAAGCTTTCTTT,CASSSDIKATEAFF
NA,TRBV10-3,TRBJ1-2,TRBD1,TGTGCCATCAGTGCACCAGGGACAGTCTATGGCTACACCTTC,CAISAPGTVYGYTF
few,TRBV5-8,TRBJ1-5,NA,TGTGCCAGCAGCTTTACATTTTTGGGCAATCAGCCCCAGCATTTT,CASSFTFLGNQPQHF
NA,TRBV2,TRBJ1-2,NA,TGTGCCAGCAGTTCCTTACAGCTTAACTATGGCTACACCTTC,CASSSLQLNYGYTF
NA,TRBV9,TRBJ1-3,NA,TGTGCCAGCAGCGTGTTGGACAGCTTCTCTGGAAACACCATATATTTT,CASSVLDSFSGNTIYF
once,TRBV30,TRBJ2-7,NA,TGTGCCTGGACTTCCCGGGACGAGCAGTACTTC,CAWTSRDEQYF
once,TRBV6-6,TRBJ1-5,NA,TGTGCCAGCAGTTACTTCGGGGGCAATCAGCCCCAGCATTTT,CASSYFGGNQPQHF
once,TRBV6-1,TRBJ2-3,NA,TGTGCCAGCAGTGACCGGGACTTCTACACAGATACGCAGTATTTT,CASSDRDFYTDTQYF
NA,TRBV4-3,TRBJ2-7,NA,TGCGCCAGCAGCCAAGGTCGTCGGGACGAGCAGTACTTC,CASSQGRRDEQYF
NA,TRBV2,TRBJ1-4,NA,TGTGCCAGCAGTCCCCGAGTTGGACAGAGAGAGGAAAAACTGTTTTTT,CASSPRVGQREEKLFF
NA,TRBV25-1,TRBJ1-2,TRBD1,TGTGCCAGCAGTGTGACAGGGACCTATGGCTACACCTTC,CASSVTGTYGYTF
once,TRBV28,TRBJ2-2,NA,TGTGCCAGCAGTTTATGGTTAGCTGGCACCGGGGAGCTGTTTTTT,CASSLWLAGTGELFF
NA,TRBV29-1,TRBJ2-3,NA,TGCAGCGTTCGAGGGGGGGTGGTAGATACGCAGTATTTT,CSVRGGVVDTQYF
NA,TRBV29-1,TRBJ2-3,TRBD2,TGCAGCGTTGAAGACGGGACTAGCGGGAGTAGGGCAGATACGCAGTATTTT,CSVEDGTSGSRADTQYF